One T cell receptor (beta chain) is described in this entry. The same CDR3 is also encoded by other DNA sequences in this sample. J was trimmed by 4 bases and V by 3 bases; bases with no gene match: 8. The germline CDR1 and CDR2 sequences are SGHNT and YYREEE (reference sequence). The CDR3 extends over 15 amino acids. From CD4+ cells came CD45RA+ naive and CD45RA-negative memory subsets. These data are taken from a study of shared clonotypes between healthy human individuals. Data came from immunoSEQ multiplex PCR; TCRdb stores just in-frame clones and leaves some out. The table shows 2,500,000 or so clones, with 80% to 95% occurring only once.

Sequenced: naive CD4+ T cells from PBMCs. Subset reported: CD45RA+ positively selected. The sequence derives from a man between 18 and 29 years old in good health. Some clones in this sample may be carry-over from other donors' samples. The chain is built from TRBV5-4 and TRBJ2-7, with 9 positions matching TRBD1. CDR3 sequence (DNA): TGTGCCAGCAGCTCCGCCGGGACAGGGCTGTACGAGCAGTACTTC. As protein: CASSSAGTGLYEQYF. Combining the CDR3 with reference TRBV5-4 and TRBJ2-7 gives the whole variable domain ETGVTQSPTHLIKTRGQQVTLRCSSQSGHNTVSWYQQALGQGPQFIFQYYREEENGRGNFPPRFSGLQFPNYSSELNVNALELDDSALYLCASSSAGTGLYEQYFGPGTRLTVT.